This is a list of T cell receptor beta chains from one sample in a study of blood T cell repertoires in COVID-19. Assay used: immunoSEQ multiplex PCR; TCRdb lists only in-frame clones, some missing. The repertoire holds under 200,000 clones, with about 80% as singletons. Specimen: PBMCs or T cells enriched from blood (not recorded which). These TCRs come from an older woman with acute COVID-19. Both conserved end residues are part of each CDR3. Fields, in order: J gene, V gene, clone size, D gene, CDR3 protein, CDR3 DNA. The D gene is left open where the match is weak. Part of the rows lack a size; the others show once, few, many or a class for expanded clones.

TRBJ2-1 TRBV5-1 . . CASSHRGAGNEQFF TGCGCCAGCAGCCACCGGGGGGCTGGGAATGAGCAGTTCTTC
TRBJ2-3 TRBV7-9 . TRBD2 CASTDGTSGPETSTDTQYF TGTGCCAGCACCGATGGGACTAGCGGGCCCGAAACTTCCACAGATACGCAGTATTTT
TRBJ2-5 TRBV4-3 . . CASSQGWDFAPTAKQQETQYF TGCGCCAGCAGCCAAGGCTGGGACTTTGCTCCGACAGCCAAGCAACAAGAGACCCAGTACTTC
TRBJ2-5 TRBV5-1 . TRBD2 CASGRLAGGGETQYF TGCGCCAGCGGTCGACTAGCGGGAGGAGGAGAGACCCAGTACTTC
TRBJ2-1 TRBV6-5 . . CASSSSWNEQFF TGTGCCAGCAGCTCCAGTTGGAATGAGCAGTTCTTC
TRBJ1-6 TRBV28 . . CASSSLISPLHF TGTGCCAGCAGTTCCTTAATTTCACCCCTCCACTTT
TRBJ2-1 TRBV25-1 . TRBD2 CASRLAGGNEQFF TGTGCCAGTAGACTAGCGGGAGGTAATGAGCAGTTCTTC
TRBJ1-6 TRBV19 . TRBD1 CASSRPGQGVGAPLHF TGTGCCAGTAGCAGACCGGGACAGGGGGTCGGGGCACCCCTCCACTTT
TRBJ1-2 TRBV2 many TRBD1 CASTLERTGLDGYTF TGTGCCAGCACCCTCGAGAGGACAGGGCTCGATGGCTACACCTTC
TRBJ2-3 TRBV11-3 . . CASSPWRSTDTQYF TGTGCCAGCAGCCCCTGGCGGTCCACAGATACGCAGTATTTT
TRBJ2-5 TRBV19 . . CASSRVGAETQYF TGTGCCAGTAGCCGAGTGGGGGCAGAGACCCAGTACTTC
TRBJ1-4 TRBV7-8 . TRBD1 CASSLADRGFGGEKLFF TGTGCCAGCAGCTTAGCCGACAGGGGCTTTGGAGGAGAAAAACTGTTTTTT
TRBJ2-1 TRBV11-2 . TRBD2 CASSLKKTSGTYNEQFF TGTGCCAGCAGCTTGAAGAAAACTAGCGGAACTTACAATGAGCAGTTCTTC
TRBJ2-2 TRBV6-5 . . CASHRDSNTGELFF TGTGCCAGCCACCGGGACTCCAACACCGGGGAGCTGTTTTTT
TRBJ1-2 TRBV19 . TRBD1 CASSTDRGIYGYTF TGTGCCAGTAGTACCGACAGGGGAATATATGGCTACACCTTC
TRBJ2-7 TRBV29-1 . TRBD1 CSVYRGSYEQYF TGCAGCGTCTACAGGGGGAGCTACGAGCAGTACTTC
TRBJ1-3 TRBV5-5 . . CASSLERDTNTIYF TGTGCCAGCAGCTTGGAACGGGACACAAACACCATATATTTT
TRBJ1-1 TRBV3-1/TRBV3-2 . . CASSQEGEGDTEAFF TGTGCCAGCAGCCAAGAAGGAGAGGGAGATACTGAAGCTTTCTTT
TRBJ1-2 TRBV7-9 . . CASGQQGTDYGYTF TGTGCCAGCGGCCAACAGGGAACAGACTATGGCTACACCTTC
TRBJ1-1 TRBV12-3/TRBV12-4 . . CASSFAGNTEAFF TGTGCCAGCAGTTTTGCAGGGAACACTGAAGCTTTCTTT
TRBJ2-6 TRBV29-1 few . CSVGEEAGANVLTF TGCAGCGTCGGGGAGGAGGCTGGGGCCAACGTCCTGACTTTC
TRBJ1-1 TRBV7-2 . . CASSFYPLNTEAFF TGTGCCAGCAGCTTTTATCCCCTGAACACTGAAGCTTTCTTT
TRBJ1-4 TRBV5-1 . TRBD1 CASSGQGVNEKLFF TGCGCCAGCAGCGGACAGGGGGTGAATGAAAAACTGTTTTTT
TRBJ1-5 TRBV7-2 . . CASSFLQGSGNQPQHF TGTGCCAGCAGCTTTTTACAGGGTAGCGGCAATCAGCCCCAGCATTTT
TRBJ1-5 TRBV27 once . CASSLGGILGNQPQHF TGTGCCAGCAGTTTAGGGGGCATACTGGGCAATCAGCCCCAGCATTTT
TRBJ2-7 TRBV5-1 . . CASSLDLGQQQYF TGCGCCAGCAGCTTGGACCTAGGACAGCAGCAGTACTTC
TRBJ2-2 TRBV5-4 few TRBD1 CASSSTGGSTGELFF TGTGCCAGCAGCTCCACAGGGGGAAGCACCGGGGAGCTGTTTTTT
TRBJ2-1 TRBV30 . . CAWSGTVNEQFF TGTGCCTGGAGTGGGACAGTAAATGAGCAGTTCTTC
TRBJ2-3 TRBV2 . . CASSEDTSSLTDTQYF TGTGCCAGCAGTGAAGATACTAGTAGCCTCACAGATACGCAGTATTTT
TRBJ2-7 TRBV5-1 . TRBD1 CASSSNGQGAYEQYF TGCGCCAGCAGCTCGAACGGACAGGGGGCCTACGAGCAGTACTTC
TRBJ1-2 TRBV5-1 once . CASSLDRLAGAGGYTF TGCGCCAGCAGCTTGGACCGCCTAGCAGGGGCTGGTGGCTACACCTTC
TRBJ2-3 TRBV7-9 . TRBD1 CASSAMDRNTDTQYF TGTGCCAGCAGCGCTATGGACAGGAACACAGATACGCAGTATTTT
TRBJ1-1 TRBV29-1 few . CSVARGDTEAFF TGCAGCGTTGCCAGGGGAGACACTGAAGCTTTCTTT
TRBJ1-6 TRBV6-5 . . CASSWGGSSNSPLHF TGTGCCAGCAGTTGGGGAGGAAGTTCTAATTCACCCCTCCACTTT
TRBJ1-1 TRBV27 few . CASSSIRGGWNTEAFF TGTGCCAGCAGCTCGATAAGGGGGGGTTGGAACACTGAAGCTTTCTTT
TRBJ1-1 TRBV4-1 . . CASSPRGRAEAFF TGCGCCAGCAGCCCTCGCGGGAGGGCTGAAGCTTTCTTT
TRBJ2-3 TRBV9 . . CASSVASGLGGTDTQYF TGTGCCAGCAGCGTAGCTTCGGGGTTAGGGGGTACAGATACGCAGTATTTT
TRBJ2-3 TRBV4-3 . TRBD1 CASRKRTGSTDTQYF TGCGCCAGCAGGAAACGGACAGGGAGCACAGATACGCAGTATTTT
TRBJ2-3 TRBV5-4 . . CASSTGTMADTQYF TGTGCCAGCAGCACCGGGACAATGGCAGATACGCAGTATTTT
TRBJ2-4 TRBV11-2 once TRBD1 CASSPDRGTQYF TGTGCCAGCAGCCCCGACAGGGGTACTCAGTACTTC
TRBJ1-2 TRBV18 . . CASSPRQDYGYTF TGTGCCAGCTCACCACGACAGGATTATGGCTACACCTTC
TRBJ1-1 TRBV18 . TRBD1 CASSLTGGGGVNTEAFF TGTGCCAGCTCACTTACAGGGGGAGGCGGAGTGAACACTGAAGCTTTCTTT
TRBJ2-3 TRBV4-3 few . CASSQDPQNTDTQYF TGCGCCAGCAGCCAAGATCCCCAGAACACAGATACGCAGTATTTT
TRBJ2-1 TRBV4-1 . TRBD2 CASSQALAGAYNEQFF TGCGCCAGCAGCCAAGCTCTGGCGGGAGCTTACAATGAGCAGTTCTTC
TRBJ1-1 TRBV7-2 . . CASSFGGGLLTEAFF TGTGCCAGCAGCTTCGGGGGAGGGTTGTTGACTGAAGCTTTCTTT
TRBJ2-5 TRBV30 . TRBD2 CAWRTSGGLGETQYF TGTGCCTGGAGGACTAGCGGGGGATTGGGGGAGACCCAGTACTTC
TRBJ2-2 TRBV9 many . CASSVVSIGTGELFF TGTGCCAGCAGCGTAGTAAGCATCGGCACCGGGGAGCTGTTTTTT
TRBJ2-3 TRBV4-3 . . CASSPIAGASISDTQYF TGCGCCAGCAGCCCGATAGCAGGGGCCTCTATATCAGATACGCAGTATTTT
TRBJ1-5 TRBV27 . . CASSLMGASGNQPQHF TGTGCCAGCAGTTTAATGGGGGCTAGTGGCAATCAGCCCCAGCATTTT
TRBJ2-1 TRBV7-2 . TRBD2 CASSSRAERGLGQFF TGTGCCAGCAGCTCGCGGGCGGAGCGGGGCCTAGGGCAGTTCTTC
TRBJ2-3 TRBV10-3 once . CAISEELRGTDTQYF TGTGCCATCAGTGAGGAACTCAGGGGCACAGATACGCAGTATTTT
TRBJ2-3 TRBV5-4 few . CASSQFTSDTQYF TGTGCCAGCAGCCAATTCACATCGGATACGCAGTATTTT
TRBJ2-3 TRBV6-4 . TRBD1 CASSRAGTGVSDTQYF TGTGCCAGCAGTCGGGCCGGGACAGGGGTCTCAGATACGCAGTATTTT
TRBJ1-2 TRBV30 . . CAWSWLGQSAHYGYTF TGTGCCTGGAGTTGGCTTGGACAGTCGGCCCACTATGGCTACACCTTC
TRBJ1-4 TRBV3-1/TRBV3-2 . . CASSQGSGGGPNEKLFF TGTGCCAGCAGCCAAGGAAGCGGGGGCGGACCTAATGAAAAACTGTTTTTT
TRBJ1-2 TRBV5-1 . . CASSLAGLDGYTF TGCGCCAGCAGCTTGGCTGGGCTTGATGGCTACACCTTC
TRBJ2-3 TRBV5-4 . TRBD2 CASSQRLAGGSTDTQYF TGTGCCAGCAGCCAGAGACTAGCGGGGGGAAGCACAGATACGCAGTATTTT
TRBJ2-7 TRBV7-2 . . CASSISATYEQYF TGTGCCAGCAGCATTAGCGCTACCTACGAGCAGTACTTC
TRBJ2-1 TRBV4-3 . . CASSQEILTYNEQFF TGCGCCAGCAGCCAAGAAATACTCACCTACAATGAGCAGTTCTTC